The rows below give T cell receptor beta chains drawn from one sample of a study of blood T cell repertoires in COVID-19. Repertoires were generated with immunoSEQ multiplex PCR, while TCRdb's copy carries only in-frame clones and drops some. The sample consists of fewer than 250,000 clones, around 83% of them appearing once. The sequenced sample consisted of peripheral blood. Receptors originate from a man aged 35 to 55 with acute or convalescent COVID-19. Both conserved end residues are part of each CDR3. The D gene is left open where the match is weak. Clone size is given for some rows only: seen once, a few or many times, or a class if the clone is expanded.

size,V,J,D,DNA,CDR3
NA,TRBV19,TRBJ2-7,NA,TGTGCCAGTAGTATAGGGGGCCCCGAGCTCTCCTACGAGCAGTACTTC,CASSIGGPELSYEQYF
NA,TRBV18,TRBJ1-3,NA,TGTGCCAGCTCTGGGACTGCTGGAAACACCATATATTTT,CASSGTAGNTIYF
NA,TRBV3-1/TRBV3-2,TRBJ1-2,TRBD1,TGTGCCAGCAGCCGCGGGACAGGGTTTCAGAATCCCGGCACCTTC,CASSRGTGFQNPGTF
NA,TRBV6-1,TRBJ1-6,NA,TGTGCCAGCAGTTCCATCGGACAGAGTTCCCTCCACTTT,CASSSIGQSSLHF
NA,TRBV5-1,TRBJ2-1,TRBD2,TGCGCCAGCAGCCCGGGACTAGCTACCTACAATGAGCAGTTCTTC,CASSPGLATYNEQFF
NA,TRBV3-1/TRBV3-2,TRBJ1-2,TRBD1,TGTGCCAGCAGCCAACGGGACAGTGGCTACACCTTC,CASSQRDSGYTF
NA,TRBV6-6,TRBJ1-2,NA,TGTGCCAGCAGTGTGGTGGGGGAGGCATATGGCTACACCTTC,CASSVVGEAYGYTF
NA,TRBV7-3,TRBJ1-2,NA,TGTGCCAGCAGCTTAAGTCCGTCGTGGAGTGGCTACACCTTC,CASSLSPSWSGYTF
NA,TRBV6-5,TRBJ1-2,TRBD1,TGTGCCACCGCGGGGACAGTTTATGGCTACACCTTC,CATAGTVYGYTF
NA,TRBV30,TRBJ1-3,NA,TGTGCCTGGAGTGTTGAGGTGCGGGGTGGCACCATATATTTT,CAWSVEVRGGTIYF
NA,TRBV5-1,TRBJ1-1,NA,TGCGCCAGCAGCTCAGACACTGAAGCTTTCTTT,CASSSDTEAFF
NA,TRBV5-6,TRBJ1-2,NA,TGTGCCAGCAGCGCCGGACAGACGACCTATGGCTACACCTTC,CASSAGQTTYGYTF
NA,TRBV25-1,TRBJ1-2,NA,TGTGCCAGCAGTGATCGGGGGTCGTACTATGGCTACACCTTC,CASSDRGSYYGYTF
NA,TRBV3-1/TRBV3-2,TRBJ2-1,TRBD2,TGTGCCAGCAGCCAAGTCTTCCAGCGGGGGGGCATTGGTGAGCAGTTCTTC,CASSQVFQRGGIGEQFF
NA,TRBV27,TRBJ1-5,NA,TGTGCCAGCAGTTTGAACGGCAGGGGTAATCAGCCCCAGCATTTT,CASSLNGRGNQPQHF
few,TRBV2,TRBJ1-5,TRBD1,TGTGCCAGCAGGGGACAGGTCCGCGATCAGCCCCAGCATTTT,CASRGQVRDQPQHF
NA,TRBV5-1,TRBJ1-2,TRBD1,TGCGCCAGCAGCTTGGATGGGCAGGGGGCGACCTATGGCTACACCTTC,CASSLDGQGATYGYTF
few,TRBV7-9,TRBJ2-7,NA,TGTGCCAGCAGCCTACAGGGCCACGAGCAGTACTTC,CASSLQGHEQYF
NA,TRBV5-4,TRBJ1-6,TRBD1,TGTGCCAGCAGCTTAACAGGGGGCAGGTCTTCACCCCTCCACTTT,CASSLTGGRSSPLHF
NA,TRBV12-5,TRBJ1-4,NA,TGTGCTAGTGGTTTACGGGGGGCGTCCCCCCAAAATGAAAAACTGTTTTTT,CASGLRGASPQNEKLFF
NA,TRBV4-1,TRBJ2-3,TRBD2,TGCGCCAGCACAGCGGGGGCCCGCACAGATACGCAGTATTTT,CASTAGARTDTQYF
NA,TRBV6-1,TRBJ2-7,TRBD1,TGTGCCAGCAGTGAGGGACAGGCCTACGAGCAGTACTTC,CASSEGQAYEQYF
NA,TRBV7-2,TRBJ1-1,NA,TGTGCCAGCAGCTTAGTCCCGGGGTCAGGCACTGAAGCTTTCTTT,CASSLVPGSGTEAFF
NA,TRBV6-1,TRBJ1-5,TRBD1,TGTGCCAGCAGTGAAGCCCGGGACAGAAACAATCAGCCCCAGCATTTT,CASSEARDRNNQPQHF
once,TRBV9,TRBJ2-5,TRBD1,TGTGCCAGCAGCGTAGGACAGGGTAGAGAGACCCAGTACTTC,CASSVGQGRETQYF
NA,TRBV24-1,TRBJ2-7,TRBD2,TGTGCCACCAGTGATGAGCGGGGGGGCAAGTACGAGCAGTACTTC,CATSDERGGKYEQYF
NA,TRBV9,TRBJ2-7,TRBD2,TGTGCCAGCAGCGGTGGGACTAGCGGGGGCTCCTACGAGCAGTACTTC,CASSGGTSGGSYEQYF
NA,TRBV6-5,TRBJ2-7,TRBD2,TGTGCCAGCAGTTACCCGGGGGGGGAGCAGTACTTC,CASSYPGGEQYF
NA,TRBV11-3,TRBJ2-1,NA,TGTGCCAGCAGCTTAGGCGACCAGGGCTACAATGAGCAGTTCTTC,CASSLGDQGYNEQFF
NA,TRBV7-2,TRBJ2-1,TRBD2,TGTGCCAGCAGCTTGACTAGCGGGGGATCCTACAATGAGCAGTTCTTC,CASSLTSGGSYNEQFF
NA,TRBV30,TRBJ1-1,NA,TGTGCCTGGACGGCGGCAGGGTGGGAAGCTTTCTTT,CAWTAAGWEAFF
NA,TRBV5-6,TRBJ1-1,TRBD1,TGTGCCAGCAGCTTAACCACCGGGACAGGCCTTATGAACACTGAAGCTTTCTTT,CASSLTTGTGLMNTEAFF
NA,TRBV11-1,TRBJ2-3,NA,TGTGCCAGCAGCCCCTCTTGGGGAGGTGGTACAGATACGCAGTATTTT,CASSPSWGGGTDTQYF
NA,TRBV10-3,TRBJ2-1,NA,TGTGCCGCGACAGACCCGAACAATGAGCAGTTCTTC,CAATDPNNEQFF
NA,TRBV7-3,TRBJ1-1,NA,TGTGCCAGCAGCTTGGGACTGGGCACTGAAGCTTTCTTT,CASSLGLGTEAFF
NA,TRBV6-2/TRBV6-3,TRBJ2-5,TRBD2,TGTGCCAGCAGCCAGGGACTAGATTTGACCCAGTACTTC,CASSQGLDLTQYF
NA,TRBV10-3,TRBJ1-5,TRBD1,TGTGCCATCAGTGAGTTTGGACAGGATAATCAGCCCCAGCATTTT,CAISEFGQDNQPQHF
NA,TRBV4-1,TRBJ2-1,TRBD2,TGCGCCAGCAGCTATACTAGCGGGGGGGCCCTTGAGCAGTTCTTC,CASSYTSGGALEQFF
NA,TRBV2,TRBJ2-2,TRBD1,TGTGCCAGCAATGCCGGGACAGGGGCCGGGGAGCTGTTTTTT,CASNAGTGAGELFF
NA,TRBV16,TRBJ1-5,NA,TGTGCCAGCAGCCAACAGACAGGAGATTATCAGCCCCAGCATTTT,CASSQQTGDYQPQHF
NA,TRBV24-1,TRBJ2-1,NA,TGTGCCACCAGTGACGCGGGGGCCTGGAATGAGCAGTTCTTC,CATSDAGAWNEQFF
NA,TRBV13,TRBJ2-1,TRBD1,TGTGCCAGCAGCAATCTCTTGACAGGGGATGAGCAGTTCTTC,CASSNLLTGDEQFF
NA,TRBV6-2/TRBV6-3,TRBJ1-1,NA,TGTGCCAGCAGTTACGTGAGGGAGGCTTTCTTT,CASSYVREAFF
NA,TRBV9,TRBJ2-2,NA,TGTGCCAGCAGCGGCGAATTCACAGGGTATCGCACCGGGGAGCTGTTTTTT,CASSGEFTGYRTGELFF
NA,TRBV7-2,TRBJ1-2,TRBD1,TGTGCCAGCAGCCCGCGGATAGGGGGCAGGGATGGCTACACCTTC,CASSPRIGGRDGYTF
NA,TRBV24-1,TRBJ2-7,TRBD1,TGTGCCACCAGTGATCAAACAGGGGACCCCTACGAGCAGTACTTC,CATSDQTGDPYEQYF
NA,TRBV3-1/TRBV3-2,TRBJ1-1,NA,TGTGCCAGCAGCCAATCGGCTGAAGCTTTCTTT,CASSQSAEAFF
NA,TRBV11-2,TRBJ2-7,NA,TGTGCCAGCAGCCAACTCCCCACAGGGAACGAGCAGTACTTC,CASSQLPTGNEQYF
NA,TRBV29-1,TRBJ1-2,TRBD1,TGCAGCGTTGCCCGGACAGGGGCCGGGTGGTATGGCTACACCTTC,CSVARTGAGWYGYTF
NA,TRBV9,TRBJ1-3,NA,TGTGCCAGCAGCGTAGAATCGGGGAGCTACTCTGGAAACACCATATATTTT,CASSVESGSYSGNTIYF
NA,TRBV7-8,TRBJ2-7,TRBD1,TGTGCCAGCAGATCCGGGACAGGGCCCTACGAGCAGTACTTC,CASRSGTGPYEQYF
NA,TRBV2,TRBJ1-2,NA,TGTGCCAGCAGTCGGGACCTGGGCGGGGGTGGCTACACCTTC,CASSRDLGGGGYTF
few,TRBV7-2,TRBJ1-2,NA,TGTGCCAGCAGCTTGGGAGGGGGGGCTGATGGCTACACCTTC,CASSLGGGADGYTF
NA,TRBV10-3,TRBJ2-3,TRBD2,TGTGCCATCAGCCTCCTAGCGGGGGCACTCACAGATACGCAGTATTTT,CAISLLAGALTDTQYF
NA,TRBV7-9,TRBJ1-2,NA,TGTGCCAGCAGCCCACTGACAGATGACTATGGCTACACCTTC,CASSPLTDDYGYTF
NA,TRBV6-5,TRBJ2-7,TRBD1,TGTGCCAGCAGAGGGACAGGGACCTACGAGCAGTACTTC,CASRGTGTYEQYF
NA,TRBV7-9,TRBJ1-1,TRBD1,TGTGCCAGCAGCTCGGGGACAGTTGAAGCTTTCTTT,CASSSGTVEAFF
NA,TRBV7-9,TRBJ1-1,NA,TGTGCCAGCAGCCCCCGGGAGGTTGGGCCGAACACTGAAGCTTTCTTT,CASSPREVGPNTEAFF
NA,TRBV10-3,TRBJ2-2,NA,TGTGCCATCAGCAGGGAACTCGACACCGGGGAGCTGTTTTTT,CAISRELDTGELFF
NA,TRBV7-3,TRBJ2-1,NA,TGTGCCAGCAGCTTAGATCCCGGCTCCTACAATGAGCAGTTCTTC,CASSLDPGSYNEQFF